One sample yielded the 18 T cell receptor beta chains listed below, sequenced in a study of identical twins. TCRdb independently ran MiXCR on the 5' RACE reads; one entry per CDR3 protein. The profile shows 250,000 to 300,000 distinct CDR3 sequences, about 9% of them singletons. The same data also went into a second study, on yellow fever vaccine responses in identical twins.

Sequencing input: CD8+ T cells sorted from blood. The receptors were gathered from a woman in her late teens or twenties in good health.

This clonotype has a count of ten or more. J is TRBJ2-7 and V is TRBV29-1; D is unresolved. Deletions cut 1 base from V and 3 bases from J, with 10 bases between. The CDR3 spans 13 residues. Germline assignment: CDR1 SQVTM and CDR2 ANQGSEA. This CDR3 reads CSVEGTENYEQYF. The CDR3 nucleotides read TGCAGCGTTGAAGGAACGGAAAACTACGAGCAGTACTTC.

The chain employs TRBV20-1 and TRBJ2-5; no clear D. V was shortened by 0 bases and J by 3 bases, with 11 bases between the two germline ends. CDR1 is DFQATT, CDR2 SNEGSKA, per germline (reference sequence). The length of the CDR3 is 14 residues. The CDR3 region is CSARDLTVEETQYF. The CDR3 nucleotides read TGCAGTGCTAGAGATCTGACTGTGGAAGAGACCCAGTACTTC.

V usage is TRBV7-2 and J usage is TRBJ2-1; D is undetermined. The CDR3 loop spans 13 amino acids. V was trimmed by 4 bases and J by 10 bases, leaving 14 bases between them. Germline-derived CDR1 and CDR2 are SGHTA and FQGNSA. CDR3 bases: TGTGCCAGCAGCTCTCCAAGCGATTGGGAGCAGTTCTTC. Residues: CASSSPSDWEQFF.

This clonotype has more than one count but fewer than ten. CDR3 protein: CASSYSTRGYEQYF. The DNA of the CDR3 is TGTGCCAGCAGTTACTCAACCAGGGGATACGAGCAGTACTTC. J is TRBJ2-7 and V is TRBV6-2 or TRBV6-3, with D tentatively TRBD1 (6 bases). Germline CDR1 is MNHEY and CDR2 is SVGEGT. The CDR3 loop spans 14 amino acids. Between the trimmed V and J ends, which lost 0 bases and 4 bases, there was a span of 10 bases.

This clonotype was counted between two and nine times. This chain connects TRBV5-6 to TRBJ2-3; either TRBD1 or TRBD2 may supply D (6 bases each). CDR3 size: 14 residues. V shed 4 bases and J shed 4 bases, with 13 bases lying between them. Germline-derived CDR1 and CDR2 are SGHDT and YYEEEE. CDR3 DNA sequence: TGTGCCAGCAGCACGGACAGCGGGCCAGATACGCAGTATTTT. This sequence encodes CASSTDSGPDTQYF.

This clonotype has just a few counts. The gene calls are TRBV6-2 or TRBV6-3 and TRBJ2-1; D possibly corresponds to TRBD2 (6 bases). V was pared by 5 bases and J by 6 bases, with 20 bases between. The CDR3 extends over 16 amino acids. Germline CDR1 is MNHEY and CDR2 is SVGEGT. CDR3 coding DNA: TGTGCCAGCAGTACACTACTAGCCCAGCATGGCAATGAGCAGTTCTTC. Residues: CASSTLLAQHGNEQFF.

This clonotype has at least ten counts. At one end the junction does not follow the germline gene, possibly because of a read error. CDR3 amino acids: CASSPGGLAESQF. CDR3 in DNA: TGCGCCAGCAGTCCGGGCGGGCTAGCGGAAAGTCAGTTC. The chain couples TRBV5-1 to TRBJ2-1, with 7 positions matching TRBD2. The CDR3 contains 13 residues. In germline, CDR1 is SGHRS, CDR2 YFSETQ.

CDR3 nucleotides: TGCAGCGTTGAAGTGGCAGGGGGCAATGAGCAGTTCTTC. Translated: CSVEVAGGNEQFF. The chain couples TRBV29-1 to TRBJ2-1; 7 bases match TRBD1. V dropped 1 base and J dropped 6; count of bases not matched to a gene: 3. Germline-derived CDR1 and CDR2 are SQVTM and ANQGSEA. The CDR3 runs 13 residues.

The chain carries TRBV12-3 or TRBV12-4 and TRBJ2-2, with 8 bases identical to TRBD1. This CDR3 is built from 16 residues. J lost 1 base, V lost 6 bases, and 7 bases had no gene match. The CDR3 loop reads CASSLTGTGNTGELFF. As DNA, the CDR3 is TGTGCCAGCAGCCTGACCGGGACAGGGAACACCGGGGAGCTGTTTTTT.

The genes are TRBV19 and TRBJ2-3; no clear D. Germline V gives CDR1 LNHDA, CDR2 SQIVND (reference sequence). The CDR3 is made up of 14 amino acids. Trimming removed 6 bases from V and 3 bases from J, with 13 bases in between. The CDR3 nucleotides are TGTGCCAGTAGCACACTCCGGGCAACAGATACGCAGTATTTT. The encoded protein is CASSTLRATDTQYF.

This clonotype occurred many times. The chain has TRBV27 and TRBJ1-2, with 9 bases fitting TRBD1. Germline loops: CDR1 MNHEY, CDR2 SMNVEV (reference sequence). The CDR3 totals 17 residues. The V gene end was trimmed by 3 bases and the J gene end by 3 bases; junction bases not matched to a gene: 11. The CDR3 DNA reads TGTGCCAGCAGTTTCTCGAACAGGGGGCATTTAGACTATGGCTACACCTTC. Translated: CASSFSNRGHLDYGYTF.

This clonotype was seen a handful of times. In DNA, the CDR3 is TGTGCCAGCAGTGTTCAGGGGGCCCTTAGAGATGAGCAGTTCTTC. This encodes CASSVQGALRDEQFF. The chain joins TRBV25-1 to TRBJ2-1; 8 bases agree with TRBD1. CDR1 is MGHDK, CDR2 SYGVNS, per germline. J lost 8 bases, V lost 4 bases, and 10 bases had no gene match. The CDR3 sequence is 15 residues long.

This clonotype was recorded many times. The V call is TRBV7-9, the J call TRBJ2-7; perhaps TRBD1 as D (5 bases). Germline loops: CDR1 SEHNR, CDR2 FQNEAQ (reference sequence). The CDR3 consists of 13 residues. The germline V and J ends were trimmed by 5 bases and 4 bases, with 12 bases remaining between them. The CDR3 protein is CASSAGFPYEQYF. The CDR3 nucleotides read TGTGCCAGCAGCGCAGGGTTTCCGTACGAGCAGTACTTC.

This clonotype came up a few times. In DNA form, the CDR3 reads TGTGCCAGCAGCTGGGGACCGTCTCCGGGGGAGCTGTTTTTT. This sequence encodes CASSWGPSPGELFF. The gene calls are TRBV7-9 and TRBJ2-2; TRBD1 or TRBD2 may be the D gene (5 bases each). Germline CDR1 SEHNR, CDR2 FQNEAQ (reference sequence). Trimming took 4 bases from V and 8 from J, leaving 14 bases between them. CDR3 length: 14 residues.

V usage is TRBV15 and J usage is TRBJ2-1; unclear D gene. The length of the CDR3 is 12 residues. Germline CDR1 reads LNHNV; CDR2 reads YYDKDF (reference sequence). The germline V and J ends were trimmed by 2 bases and 8 bases, with 7 bases remaining between them. CDR3 bases: TGTGCCACCAGCAGAAACACCGATGAGCAGTTCTTC. Protein sequence: CATSRNTDEQFF.

V gene TRBV9 combines with J gene TRBJ1-3, with TRBD1 identical over 7 bases. The CDR3 consists of 13 residues. Germline lookup yields CDR1 SGDLS and CDR2 YYNGEE. V lost 4 bases, J lost 7 bases, and 5 bases stayed unmatched. CDR3 DNA: TGTGCCAGCAGCACTTCAGGGGGGAACACCATATATTTT. Protein product: CASSTSGGNTIYF.

This chain connects TRBV6-1 to TRBJ2-2; 11 nucleotides line up with TRBD2. Germline CDR1 reads MNHNS; CDR2 reads SASEGT. CDR3 length equals 14 residues. After removal of 6 bases from V and 3 bases from J, the junction contained 0 bases not matched to a gene. The CDR3 DNA reads as TGTGCCAGCAGGACTAGCGGGGACACCGGGGAGCTGTTTTTT. Its protein product is CASRTSGDTGELFF.

The genes are TRBV25-1 and TRBJ2-5; D ambiguous. Deletions cut 3 bases from V and 3 bases from J, with 11 bases between. The CDR3 covers 14 residues. The germline CDR1 and CDR2 sequences are MGHDK and SYGVNS. CDR3 residues: CASSDSTAEETQYF. The CDR3 nucleotides are TGTGCCAGCAGTGATTCGACTGCGGAAGAGACCCAGTACTTC.